The present entry profiles one TCR beta chain with its context. It lacks a known antigen. This is likely a read error, given that the CDR3 carries no conserved phenylalanine or tryptophan at its end. It is unclear where the CDR3 begins or ends on the DNA, so no DNA is shown, and the CDR3 is as TCRdb lists it. The entry originates in a study of CD8+CD57+ T cells in acquired aplastic anemia (dated by TCRdb to the late 2010s). In terms of the full investigation: A mean of 3.2 ug of DNA, ranging from about 0.2 to 27.4 ug, was extracted from sorted CD4+ and CD8+ cells. CD8+CD57+ expansion was defined as frequency above the mean frequency observed in healthy subjects.

Beyond this particular receptor, the publication reports: Although under 35 CD8+ CDR3 sequences were shared by patients and controls, these sequences appeared highly expressed in patients and within the immunodominant clones of patients. CD8+ Simpson's diversity did not differ significantly between patients and healthy controls (P=0.060).

Genomic DNA was used as template for profiling of TCR beta VDJ combinations and CDR3 sequences. An Illumina HiSeq 2000 was used for TCR repertoire sequencing. On the authors' methods: TRBV/TRBJ rearrangement plots, CDR3 size and DJ length profiles, and Simpson's diversity index were used to assess repertoires. The immunodominant clone was defined as the most abundant DNA sequence in deep sequencing data. CDR3 amino acid sequences were checked for sharing across subjects and were also compared against the VDJdb database and published repertoires. In TCRdb, the public reads were trimmed at Q25 with fastp and aligned with MiXCR, with productive beta chains retained. Rows are unified per CDR3 protein, each entry keeping the most common DNA and genes. TCRdb's processing, not the authors' own work, is the source of the V and J calls. The table for this sample lists 200,000 to 300,000 distinct CDR3 sequences; roughly 80% of them were counted only once. Clones ranked in the top ten supply 40% to 55% of the sample.

Patients chosen for sequencing had shown expansion of CD8+CD57+ cells by flow cytometry. Every patient had severe acquired aplastic anemia, diagnosed using the International Study of Aplastic Anemia and Agranulocytosis and Camitta criteria. No patient had received any therapy when blood was sampled. The study deep-sequenced TCR repertoires of sorted CD4+ and CD8+ blood T cells from severe aplastic anemia patients and healthy subjects. Patients were enrolled in the USA under clinicaltrials.gov protocols 00001620, 01623167, 00001397, 00071045, 00081523 and 00961064. Ficoll-Paque density gradient centrifugation was used to isolate peripheral blood mononuclear cells. Before DNA extraction, CD4+ and CD8+ T cells were sorted with FACS or magnetic beads. Material for sequencing was sorted CD4+, CD8+, or CD8+CD57+ T cells (not recorded which) from PBMCs. The origin of this receptor is a human donor with aplastic anemia.

The CDR3: CASSLGVTQYYGP. The chain couples TRBV7-9 to TRBJ1-2. The germline V gene (reference sequence) gives CDR1 as SEHNR and CDR2 as FQNEAQ. The CDR3 comprises 13 residues, both ends counted.